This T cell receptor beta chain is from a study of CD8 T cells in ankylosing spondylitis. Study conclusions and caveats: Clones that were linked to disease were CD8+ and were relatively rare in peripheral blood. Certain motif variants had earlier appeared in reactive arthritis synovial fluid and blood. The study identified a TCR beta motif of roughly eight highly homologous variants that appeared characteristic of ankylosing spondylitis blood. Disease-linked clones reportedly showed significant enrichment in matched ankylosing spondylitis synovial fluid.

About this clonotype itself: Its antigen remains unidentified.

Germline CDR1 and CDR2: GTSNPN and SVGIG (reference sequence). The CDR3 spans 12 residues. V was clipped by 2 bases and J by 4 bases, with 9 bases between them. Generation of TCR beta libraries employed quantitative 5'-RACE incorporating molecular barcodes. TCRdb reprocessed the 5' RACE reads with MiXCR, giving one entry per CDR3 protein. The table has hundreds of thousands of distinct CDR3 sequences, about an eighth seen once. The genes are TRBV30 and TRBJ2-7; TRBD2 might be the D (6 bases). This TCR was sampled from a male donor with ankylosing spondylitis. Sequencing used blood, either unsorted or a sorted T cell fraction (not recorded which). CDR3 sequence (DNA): TGTGCCTGGAGTCTCGGAGGGTACGAGCAGTACTTC. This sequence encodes CAWSLGGYEQYF. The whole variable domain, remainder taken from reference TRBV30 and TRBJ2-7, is SQTIHQWPATLVQPVGSPLSLECTVEGTSNPNLYWYRQAAGRGLQLLFYSVGIGQISSEVPQNLSASRPQDRQFILSSKKLLLSDSGFYLCAWSLGGYEQYFGPGTRLTVT.